This T cell receptor beta chain appears in the sequencing data of a study of cytomegalovirus exposure and HLA in healthy donors. Germline V gene data show CDR1 as SQVTM and CDR2 as ANQGSEA. Trimming removed 5 bases at V and 2 bases at J, with 10 bases between. The CDR3 runs to 12 residues. In the PCR, 60 Vbeta and 13 Jbeta primers were used. Sequencing used immunoSEQ multiplex PCR; TCRdb keeps in-frame clones, though not all of them. The sample holds more than 80,000 clones, 70% to 75% seen once. A remark on this clone: Its antigen is not identified.

Findings of the study overall: Later analysis associated a missense DCLRE1C variant with TCR beta V- and J-gene trimming. A later analysis found most CMV-associated TCR beta chains apparently HLA-restricted.

Sequences were obtained from PBMCs. The J gene is TRBJ2-7, the V gene TRBV29-1, with D perhaps matching TRBD1 (6 bases). The clonotype originates from a female donor in good health and CMV-seronegative. CDR3 residues: CSVLTGTYEQYF. In nucleotides, the CDR3 is TGCAGCGTTTTGACAGGTACCTACGAGCAGTACTTC.